The T cell receptor (beta chain) under discussion was sequenced for a study of T cell repertoires in cytomegalovirus infection. Whole-study results and caveats: The response measured ex vivo was dominated by TCR beta clonotypes (HLA-C-restricted and CMV-specific).

From germline, CDR1 is SEHNR and CDR2 FQNEAQ (reference sequence). This CDR3 has 14 amino acids. V trimming: 8 bases; J trimming: 3 bases; junction bases outside the gene matches: 5. In TCRdb, the reads were re-called with MiXCR into one record per CDR3 protein. The sample comprises approximately 500,000 distinct CDR3 sequences, approximately 11% of which are singletons, and roughly 10% rests with the top ten. This clonotype has more than one count but fewer than ten. Its specificity is not known. The TCR originated in a human donor in good health (CMV status not recorded). Some clones in this sample may be carry-over from other donors' samples. The sequencing sample was made of PBMCs. The chain is built from TRBV7-9 and TRBJ2-2; 8 nucleotides agree with TRBD1. CDR3 sequence: CASRTGGDTGELFF. In nucleotides, the CDR3 is TGTGCCAGCCGTACAGGGGGAGACACCGGGGAGCTGTTTTTT.